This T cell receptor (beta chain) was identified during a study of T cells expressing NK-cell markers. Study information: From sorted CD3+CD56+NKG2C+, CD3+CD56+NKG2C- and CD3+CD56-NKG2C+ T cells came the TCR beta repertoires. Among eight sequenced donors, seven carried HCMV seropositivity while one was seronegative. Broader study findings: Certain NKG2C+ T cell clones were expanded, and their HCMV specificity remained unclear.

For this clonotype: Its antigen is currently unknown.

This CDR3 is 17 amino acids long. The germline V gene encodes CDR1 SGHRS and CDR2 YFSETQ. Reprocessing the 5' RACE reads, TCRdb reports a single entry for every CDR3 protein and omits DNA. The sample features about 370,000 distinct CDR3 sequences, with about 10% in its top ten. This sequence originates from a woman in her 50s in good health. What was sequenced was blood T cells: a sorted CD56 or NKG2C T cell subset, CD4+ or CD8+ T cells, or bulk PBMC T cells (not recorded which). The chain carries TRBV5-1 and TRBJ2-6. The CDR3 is CASSLGASASGANVLTF.